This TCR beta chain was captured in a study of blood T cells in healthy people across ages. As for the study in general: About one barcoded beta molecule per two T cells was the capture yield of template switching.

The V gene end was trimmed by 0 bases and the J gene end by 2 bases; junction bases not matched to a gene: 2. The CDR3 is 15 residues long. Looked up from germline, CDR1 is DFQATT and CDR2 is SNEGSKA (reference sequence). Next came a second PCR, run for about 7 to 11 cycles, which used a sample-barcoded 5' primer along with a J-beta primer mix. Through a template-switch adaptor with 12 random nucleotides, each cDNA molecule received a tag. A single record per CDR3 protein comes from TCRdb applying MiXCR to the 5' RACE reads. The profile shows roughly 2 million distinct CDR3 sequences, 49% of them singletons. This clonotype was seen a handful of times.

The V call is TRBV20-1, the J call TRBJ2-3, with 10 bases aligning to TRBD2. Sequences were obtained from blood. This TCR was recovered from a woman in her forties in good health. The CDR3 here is CSARDLAGDTDTQYF. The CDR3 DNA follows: TGCAGTGCTAGAGATCTAGCGGGGGACACAGATACGCAGTATTTT.